One and the same sample provided the 2 T cell receptor beta chains below, sequenced in a study of CD8 T cells in Susac syndrome. Reverse transcription of about 0.5 to 1 ug RNA was carried out with random hexamers. TCRdb reprocessed the immunoSEQ multiplex PCR reads via MiXCR and lists one record per CDR3 protein. The sample yields around 200,000 distinct CDR3 sequences, 90% to 95% seen once. The source material was CD4+ T cells from PBMCs. The receptors were gathered from a human donor in good health.

V is TRBV7-9 and J is TRBJ2-2; 11 bases line up with TRBD2. The V gene's germline CDR1 is SEHNR and CDR2 FQNEAQ (reference sequence). The junction had 6 bases not matched to a gene; V was cut back by 5 bases and J by 4 bases. There are 16 residues in the CDR3. In DNA form, the CDR3 reads TGTGCCAGCAGCCCAATACTAGCGGGGGCCACCGGGGAGCTGTTTTTT. Translated: CASSPILAGATGELFF. Filled out from reference TRBV7-9 and TRBJ2-2, the complete variable domain reads DTGVSQNPRHKITKRGQNVTFRCDPISEHNRLYWYRQTLGQGPEFLTYFQNEAQLEKSRLLSDRFSAERPKGSFSTLEIQRTEQGDSAMYLCASSPILAGATGELFFGEGSRLTVL.

The chain carries TRBV20-1 and TRBJ2-3, with 7 nucleotides matching TRBD1. Germline V gives CDR1 DFQATT, CDR2 SNEGSKA (reference sequence). The trim removed 2 bases at V and 0 bases at J, leaving 8 bases unmatched. The CDR3 sequence is 16 residues long. The CDR3 here is CSARLDRLGSTDTQYF. DNA for the CDR3: TGCAGTGCTAGATTGGACAGGCTGGGGAGCACAGATACGCAGTATTTT.